Presented here are 21 T cell receptor beta chains from one specimen sequenced in a study of shared clonotypes between healthy human individuals. Terminally differentiated effector memory CD45RA+ cells were excluded by CCR7 positive selection of CD45RO-negative cells. Profiled with immunoSEQ multiplex PCR; TCRdb holds only in-frame clones, not every one. In the table there are about 820,000 clones, 80% to 95% of which are singletons. The sequenced sample was naive CD8+ T cells sorted from blood. The receptor source for this set is a man aged 25 to 40 in good health.

The V gene is TRBV7-2, the J gene TRBJ2-7; 9 positions agree with TRBD2. The germline V gene encodes CDR1 SGHTA and CDR2 FQGNSA. V shed 1 base, J shed 2 bases, and the junction held 3 bases outside the gene matches. CDR3 length equals 15 residues. CDR3 in DNA: TGTGCCAGCAGCTTAGGGGCTAGCGGGACCTACGAGCAGTACTTC. Amino acid sequence: CASSLGASGTYEQYF.

This sequence joins TRBV25-1 and TRBJ2-7; D might be TRBD1 (6 bases). Looked up from germline, CDR1 is MGHDK and CDR2 is SYGVNS. This CDR3 region has 13 residues. The ends were cut back, 5 bases at V and 2 bases at J, with 10 bases in the middle. CDR3 DNA sequence: TGTGCCAGCAGTCCTCGGGACACCTACGAGCAGTACTTC. It codes for CASSPRDTYEQYF.

V is TRBV5-4 and J is TRBJ2-3, with 7 bases identical to TRBD1. The CDR3 runs 16 residues. Germline CDR1 and CDR2: SGHNT and YYREEE (reference sequence). The J segment lost 1 base and the V segment lost 4 bases, leaving 9 bases of the junction unmatched. CDR3 protein: CASSLELTGGTDTQYF. In nucleotides, the CDR3 is TGTGCCAGCAGCCTAGAGCTCACAGGGGGCACAGATACGCAGTATTTT.

The chain carries TRBV14 and TRBJ2-7; tentatively, D is TRBD1 or TRBD2 (5 bases each). The germline V gene has CDR1 SGHDN and CDR2 FVKESK. The CDR3 runs to 16 residues. Trimming shortened V by 2 bases and J by 5 bases, and 19 bases separated the two germline ends. CDR3 sequence (DNA): TGTGCCAGCAGCCAACCGAGAGGGGCCTCCAGGCACGAGCAGTACTTC. This codes for CASSQPRGASRHEQYF.

On this clone itself: At one end, the junction sequence differs from germline, possibly due to a read error. The J gene is TRBJ2-2, the V gene TRBV7-3, with TRBD2 identical over 15 bases. CDR1 and CDR2 from the germline V gene are SGHTA and FQGTGA. The CDR3 has 24 amino acids. The CDR3 DNA reads TGTGCCAGCAGTTTAACAGCGATCACCGCTCCTGGGACTAGCGGGAGGATACGGCCCGGGGAGCTGTTTTTT. Protein: CASSLTAITAPGTSGRIRPGELFF.

The genes are TRBV7-9 and TRBJ2-7; TRBD2 agrees at 16 bases. The CDR3 spans 15 residues. Per germline, CDR1 SEHNR and CDR2 FQNEAQ (reference sequence). Unmatched junction bases numbered 6, after V lost 6 bases and J lost 7 bases. CDR3 in DNA: TGTGCCAGCAGTACGGGACTAGCGGGAGGGCGGGAGCAGTACTTC. This translates into CASSTGLAGGREQYF.

The chain is built from TRBV7-9 and TRBJ2-6; D is unclear. The CDR3 totals 16 residues. Trimming stripped 5 bases from V and 0 bases from J, with 11 bases between. Germline CDR1 is SEHNR and CDR2 is FQNEAQ (reference sequence). CDR3 sequence: CASSHGRSSGANVLTF. CDR3 nucleotide sequence: TGTGCCAGCAGCCACGGACGGAGCTCTGGGGCCAACGTCCTGACTTTC.

The CDR3 loop reads CASSPGTSGSDTQYF. The DNA of the CDR3 is TGTGCCAGTAGTCCCGGGACTAGCGGATCAGATACGCAGTATTTT. This rearrangement joins TRBV19 to TRBJ2-3, with TRBD2 matching over 11 bases. The ends lost 5 bases at V and 4 bases at J; junction bases unmatched: 5. Germline assignment: CDR1 LNHDA and CDR2 SQIVND (reference sequence). CDR3 length equals 15 residues.

This clone was found a few times. The chain has TRBV7-9 and TRBJ2-2; D ambiguous. This CDR3 contains 11 residues. CDR1 and CDR2 from the germline V gene are SEHNR and FQNEAQ (reference sequence). The V and J ends lost 3 bases and 7 bases respectively, with 3 bases between them. The CDR3 spells CASSFHGELFF. As DNA, the CDR3 is TGTGCCAGCAGCTTTCACGGGGAGCTGTTTTTT.

V and J are TRBV28 and TRBJ2-7, with a tentative D call TRBD1 (5 bases). Trimming shortened V by 1 base and J by 2 bases, and 9 bases separated the two germline ends. The CDR3 sequence is 14 residues long. Per the germline V gene, CDR1 is MDHEN and CDR2 is SYDVKM. The CDR3 sequence is CASSLSDTPYEQYF. CDR3 DNA: TGTGCCAGCAGTTTATCGGACACCCCCTACGAGCAGTACTTC.

This rearrangement joins TRBV13 to TRBJ1-4; tentatively, D is TRBD1 (6 bases). This CDR3 spans 17 amino acids. Germline loops: CDR1 PRHDT, CDR2 FYEKMQ (reference sequence). Trimming removed 2 bases from V and 8 bases from J, with 21 bases in between. CDR3 amino acids: CASSLRGMGDPKEKLFF. CDR3 nucleotides: TGTGCCAGCAGCTTAAGGGGGATGGGGGATCCAAAGGAAAAACTGTTTTTT. The entire variable domain, with the rest obtained from reference TRBV13 and TRBJ1-4, is as follows: AAGVIQSPRHLIKEKRETATLKCYPIPRHDTVYWYQQGPGQDPQFLISFYEKMQSDKGSIPDRFSAQQFSDYHSELNMSSLELGDSALYFCASSLRGMGDPKEKLFFGSGTQLSVL.

This sequence joins TRBV4-1 and TRBJ2-3, with 13 bases identical to TRBD2. The CDR3 is made up of 19 amino acids. From germline, CDR1 is MGHRA and CDR2 YSYEKL. The V and J ends lost 2 bases and 3 bases, in that order; junction bases with no gene match: 11. DNA of the CDR3: TGCGCCAGCAGCCAAACCCAGGAGACTAGCGGGAGGTTGACAGATACGCAGTATTTT. This encodes CASSQTQETSGRLTDTQYF.

The gene calls are TRBV28 and TRBJ2-1; 12 bases line up with TRBD2. Germline V gene sequence: CDR1 MDHEN, CDR2 SYDVKM. V gave up 7 bases and J gave up 5 bases; unmatched junction bases: 12. The CDR3 has 17 amino acids. This CDR3 reads CASTNYWASGRDNEQFF. The CDR3 nucleotides are TGTGCCAGCACAAATTATTGGGCTAGCGGGAGGGACAATGAGCAGTTCTTC.

The genes are TRBV4-1 and TRBJ1-1, with D unclear. The CDR3 spans 14 residues. Trimming removed 8 bases from V and 0 bases from J, with 13 bases in between. Germline V CDR1 and CDR2: MGHRA, YSYEKL. CDR3 bases: TGCGCCAGCGGACCCGGAGTGGTGAACACTGAAGCTTTCTTT. Translation gives CASGPGVVNTEAFF.

V is TRBV7-3 and J is TRBJ2-6, with 7 nucleotides matching TRBD1. The ends lost 2 bases at V and 1 base at J; junction bases unmatched: 8. This CDR3 has 18 amino acids. The germline gives CDR1 SGHTA, CDR2 FQGTGA. The DNA for the CDR3 is TGTGCCAGCAGCTTAGTGAGGGGGCGGAAGTCTGGGGCCAACGTCCTGACTTTC. Encoded protein: CASSLVRGRKSGANVLTF.

The chain carries TRBV6-5 and TRBJ2-3; 7 bases agree with TRBD1. V trimming: 0 bases; J trimming: 3 bases; junction bases outside the gene matches: 3. This CDR3 has 15 residues. Germline values: CDR1 MNHEY, CDR2 SVGAGI. This CDR3 reads CASSYSVRGTDTQYF. The CDR3 nucleotides read TGTGCCAGCAGTTACTCGGTCAGGGGGACAGATACGCAGTATTTT.

The table lists this clone with a count of one. The chain has TRBV9 and TRBJ1-2, with a possible D match to TRBD1 (5 bases). This CDR3 is built from 13 residues. Between the trimmed V and J ends, which lost 5 bases and 7 bases, there was a span of 15 bases. The germline V gene encodes CDR1 SGDLS and CDR2 YYNGEE. This CDR3 reads CASSPTGGLGYTF. In nucleotides, the CDR3 is TGTGCCAGCAGTCCGACGGGGGGTCTTGGCTACACCTTC.

This clone was observed once. The J gene is TRBJ2-7, the V gene TRBV4-3, with D possibly matching TRBD2 (5 bases). Per the germline V gene, CDR1 is LGHNA and CDR2 is YSLEER. The CDR3 length is 14 residues. V was clipped by 1 base and J by 2 bases, with 9 bases between them. CDR3 protein: CASSQARDAYEQYF. The DNA for the CDR3 is TGCGCCAGCAGCCAAGCCCGGGATGCCTACGAGCAGTACTTC.

V usage is TRBV7-9 and J usage is TRBJ2-4; the match to TRBD1 covers 8 bases. V dropped 4 bases and J dropped 8; count of bases not matched to a gene: 10. The CDR3 runs 15 residues. Germline lookup yields CDR1 SEHNR and CDR2 FQNEAQ (reference sequence). The CDR3 is CASSSKRQGFDIQYF. In DNA, the CDR3 is TGTGCCAGCAGCTCTAAAAGACAGGGGTTCGACATTCAGTACTTC. The complete variable domain, with remaining parts taken from reference TRBV7-9 and TRBJ2-4, reads DTGVSQNPRHKITKRGQNVTFRCDPISEHNRLYWYRQTLGQGPEFLTYFQNEAQLEKSRLLSDRFSAERPKGSFSTLEIQRTEQGDSAMYLCASSSKRQGFDIQYFGAGTRLSVL.

The rearrangement links TRBV7-8 to TRBJ2-6; D might be TRBD1 (5 bases). The germline V gene encodes CDR1 SGHVS and CDR2 FQNEAQ. The CDR3 has 19 amino acids. The V gene lost 0 bases and the J gene lost 0 bases, with 15 bases spanning the gap. The CDR3 region is CASSLATQGRDSGANVLTF. As DNA, the CDR3 is TGTGCCAGCAGCTTAGCAACCCAAGGCAGGGACTCTGGGGCCAACGTCCTGACTTTC.

A single count supports this clone. This sample also contains other DNA sequences that code for the same CDR3. The chain has TRBV7-9 and TRBJ1-5; D is perhaps TRBD1 (5 bases). Germline V lookup: CDR1 SEHNR, CDR2 FQNEAQ (reference sequence). Trimming took 3 bases from V and 7 from J, leaving 7 bases between them. The CDR3 is 12 amino acids. The CDR3 is CASSLGVQPQHF. In DNA, the CDR3 is TGTGCCAGCAGCTTGGGGGTCCAGCCCCAGCATTTT.